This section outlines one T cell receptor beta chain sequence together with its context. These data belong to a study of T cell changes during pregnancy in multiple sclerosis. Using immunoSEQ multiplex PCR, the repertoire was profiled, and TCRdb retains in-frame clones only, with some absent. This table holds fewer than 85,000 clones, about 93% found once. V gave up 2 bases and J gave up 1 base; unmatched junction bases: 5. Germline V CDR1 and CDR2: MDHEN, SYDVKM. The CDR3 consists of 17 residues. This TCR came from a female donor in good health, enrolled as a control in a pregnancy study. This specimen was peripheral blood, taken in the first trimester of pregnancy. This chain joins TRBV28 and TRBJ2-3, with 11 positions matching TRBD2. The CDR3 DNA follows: TGTGCCAGCAGTTTAAGCGTAGCGGGAGGGCGCACAGATACGCAGTATTTT. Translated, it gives CASSLSVAGGRTDTQYF.